The clone carrying this TCR beta chain was found many times. Its cognate antigen is unknown. This specimen comes from a study of Graves' ophthalmopathy and Graves' hyperthyroidism. Trimming pared 8 bases from V and 3 bases from J, leaving 20 bases between. The CDR3 covers 15 residues. Germline CDR1 is SGHVS and CDR2 is FQNEAQ. Study results and limitations: Sensitivity reached 87.88% and specificity approximately 81% for a 13-signature model separating ophthalmopathy from stable hyperthyroidism.

Scientists amplified the TCR beta CDR3 regions from RNA transcripts. The first round was an RT-PCR with HTBI primers, and the second round was a multiplex PCR. TCRdb re-analysed the multiplex PCR reads in MiXCR, keeping a single row per CDR3 protein. The table has about 740,000 distinct CDR3 sequences, roughly 40% seen once. Sequences were obtained from peripheral blood. The rearrangement uses TRBV7-8 and TRBJ2-7; tentatively, D is TRBD2 (7 bases). The sequence came from an adult man with Graves' ophthalmopathy. The CDR3: CASASGGGALYEQYF. In DNA, the CDR3 is TGTGCCAGCGCCAGTGGAGGGGGGGCTCTCTACGAGCAGTACTTC.